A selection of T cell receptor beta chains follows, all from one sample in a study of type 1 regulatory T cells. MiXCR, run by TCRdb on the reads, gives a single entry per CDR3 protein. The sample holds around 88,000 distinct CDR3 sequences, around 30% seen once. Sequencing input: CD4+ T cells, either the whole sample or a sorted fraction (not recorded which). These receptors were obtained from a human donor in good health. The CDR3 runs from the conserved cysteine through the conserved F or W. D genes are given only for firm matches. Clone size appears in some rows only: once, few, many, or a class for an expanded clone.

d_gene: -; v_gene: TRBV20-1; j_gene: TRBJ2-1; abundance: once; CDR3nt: TGCAGTGCTAGAGGCCCCCGGGAGCAGTTCTTC; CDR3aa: CSARGPREQFF
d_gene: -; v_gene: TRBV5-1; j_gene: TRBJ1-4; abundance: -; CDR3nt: TGCGCCAGCAGCCCTACAGGAATCCTTAATGAAAAACTGTTTTTT; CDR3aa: CASSPTGILNEKLFF
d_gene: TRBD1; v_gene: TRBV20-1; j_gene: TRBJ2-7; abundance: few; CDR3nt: TGCAGTGCCCGACAGGGAGCGTCCTACGAGCAGTACTTC; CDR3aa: CSARQGASYEQYF
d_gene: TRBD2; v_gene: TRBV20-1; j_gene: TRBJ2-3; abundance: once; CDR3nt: TGCAGTGCACGGTCGGATAGCGGGATCACAGATACGCAGTATTTT; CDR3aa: CSARSDSGITDTQYF
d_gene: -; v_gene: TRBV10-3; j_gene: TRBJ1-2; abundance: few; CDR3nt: TGTGCCATCAGTGAGGTTGAAAGGGACGGCTACACCTTC; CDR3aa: CAISEVERDGYTF
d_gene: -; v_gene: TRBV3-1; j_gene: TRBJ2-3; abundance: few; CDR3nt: TGTGCCAGCAGCCTCCAGCGGGCCTTGCCATATTTT; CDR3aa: CASSLQRALPYF
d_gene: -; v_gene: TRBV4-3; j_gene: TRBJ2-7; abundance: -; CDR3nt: TGCGCCAGCAGCCAAGATGGAGTGTCCTACGAGCAGTACTTC; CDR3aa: CASSQDGVSYEQYF
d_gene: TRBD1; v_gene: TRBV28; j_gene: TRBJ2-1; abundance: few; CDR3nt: TGTGCCAGCAGTTTGGGTTCCGGGACAGGGACGATGGAGCAGTTCTTC; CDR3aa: CASSLGSGTGTMEQFF
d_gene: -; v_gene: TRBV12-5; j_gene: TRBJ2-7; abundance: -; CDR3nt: TGTGCTAGTGGTTTGTTACCTGGAGAGCAGTACTTC; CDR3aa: CASGLLPGEQYF
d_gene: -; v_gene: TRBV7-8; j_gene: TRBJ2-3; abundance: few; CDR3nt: TGTGCCAGCAGGATCAAGAGATCCACAGATACGCAGTATTTT; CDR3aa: CASRIKRSTDTQYF
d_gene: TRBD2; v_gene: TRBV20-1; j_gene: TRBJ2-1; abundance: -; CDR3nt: TGCAGTGCTAGTCCTAGCGGGACTACCGGCGAGCAGTTCTTC; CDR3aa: CSASPSGTTGEQFF
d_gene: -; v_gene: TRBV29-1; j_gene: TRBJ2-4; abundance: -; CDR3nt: TGCAGCGTTCTAAGGACACCTAAAAACATTCAGTACTTC; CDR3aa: CSVLRTPKNIQYF
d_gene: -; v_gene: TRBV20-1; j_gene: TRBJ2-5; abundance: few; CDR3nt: TGCAGTGCGCCTAATTACAGGGAGACCCAGTACTTC; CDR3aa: CSAPNYRETQYF
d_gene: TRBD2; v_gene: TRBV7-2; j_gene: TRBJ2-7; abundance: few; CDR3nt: TGTGCCAGCAGCTTAGGGGGCGGGAGGCGCTACGAGCAGTACTTC; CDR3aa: CASSLGGGRRYEQYF
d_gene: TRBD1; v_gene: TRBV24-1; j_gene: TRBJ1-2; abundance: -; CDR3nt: TGTGCCACCAGTGATCCAGGGGGTGACAACTATGGCTACACCTTC; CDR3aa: CATSDPGGDNYGYTF
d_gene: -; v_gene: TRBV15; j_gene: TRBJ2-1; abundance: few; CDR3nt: TGTGCCACCAGCAGAGATACCACTAGGGATAAAGAGCAGTTCTTC; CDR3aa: CATSRDTTRDKEQFF
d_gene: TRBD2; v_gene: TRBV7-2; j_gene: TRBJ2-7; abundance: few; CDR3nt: TGTGCCAGCAGCTTGACACTAGCGCGATCCTACGAGCAGTACTTC; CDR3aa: CASSLTLARSYEQYF
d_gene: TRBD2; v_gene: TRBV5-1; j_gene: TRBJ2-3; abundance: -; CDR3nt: TGCGCCAGCAGCAAATTGACTAGCGGAGTGTCTAGCACAGATACGCAGTATTTT; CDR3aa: CASSKLTSGVSSTDTQYF
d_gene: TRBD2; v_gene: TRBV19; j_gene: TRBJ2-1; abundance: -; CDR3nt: TGTGCCAGCCACGGGACTAGCGGGAGACTCCACAATGAGCAGTTCTTC; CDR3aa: CASHGTSGRLHNEQFF
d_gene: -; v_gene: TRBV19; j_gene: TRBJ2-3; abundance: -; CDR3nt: TGTGCCAGTAGTATAGCGGACGTAAATACGCAGTATTTT; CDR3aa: CASSIADVNTQYF
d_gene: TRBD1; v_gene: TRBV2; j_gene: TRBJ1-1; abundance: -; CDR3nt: TGTGCCAGCAGATTGGGACAGACTGCTGAAGCTTTCTTT; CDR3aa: CASRLGQTAEAFF
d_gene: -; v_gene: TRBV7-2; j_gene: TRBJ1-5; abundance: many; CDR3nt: TGTGCCAGCAGCCTGAAAGGGGATCAGCCCCAGCATTTT; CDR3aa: CASSLKGDQPQHF
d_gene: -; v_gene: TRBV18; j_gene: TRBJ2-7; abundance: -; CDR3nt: TGTGCCAGCCGGGCGATCAGGGGGGATTCTTTCTACGAGCAGTACTTC; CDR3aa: CASRAIRGDSFYEQYF
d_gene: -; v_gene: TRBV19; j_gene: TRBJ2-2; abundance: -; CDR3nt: TGTGCCAGTAGTCTCATAGTGACCCGGACGGGGACGAACACCGGGGAGCTGTTTTTT; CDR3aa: CASSLIVTRTGTNTGELFF
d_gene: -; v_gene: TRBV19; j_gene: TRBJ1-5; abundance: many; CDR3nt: TGTGCCAGTAGTATAGGGGGATCTGATAGCAATCAGCCCCAGCATTTT; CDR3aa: CASSIGGSDSNQPQHF
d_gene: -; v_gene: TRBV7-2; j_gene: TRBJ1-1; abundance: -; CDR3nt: TGTGCCAGCAGCTTCCCTAGGGCGGGCACTGAAGCTTTCTTT; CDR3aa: CASSFPRAGTEAFF
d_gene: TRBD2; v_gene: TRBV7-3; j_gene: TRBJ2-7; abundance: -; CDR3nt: TGTGCCAGCAGCTTTGACCCGGGACTAGCGGCCTCCTACGAGCAGTACTTC; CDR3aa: CASSFDPGLAASYEQYF
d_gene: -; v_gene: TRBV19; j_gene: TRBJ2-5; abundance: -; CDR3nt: TGTGCCAGTAGTATTACATCGGCCAATCGCCAAGAGACCCAGTACTTC; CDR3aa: CASSITSANRQETQYF
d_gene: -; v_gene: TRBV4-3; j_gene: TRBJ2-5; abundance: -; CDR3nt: TGCGCCAGCAGCAAATCCGGGACCCCGCCGAGAGAGACCCAGTACTTC; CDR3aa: CASSKSGTPPRETQYF
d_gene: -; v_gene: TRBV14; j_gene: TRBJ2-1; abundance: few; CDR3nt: TGTGCCAGCAGCCAAGTAGGTCCAGCTCGAGATGAGCAGTTCTTC; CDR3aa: CASSQVGPARDEQFF
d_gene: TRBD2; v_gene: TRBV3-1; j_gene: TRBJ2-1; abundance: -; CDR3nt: TGTGCCAGCAGCCAAGAACCGGGACTAGCTTTTAATGAGCAGCTCTTC; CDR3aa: CASSQEPGLAFNEQLF
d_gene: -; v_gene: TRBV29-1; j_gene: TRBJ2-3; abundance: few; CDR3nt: TGCAGCGTCCTTCGCACGGTCACAGATACGCAGTATTTT; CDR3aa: CSVLRTVTDTQYF
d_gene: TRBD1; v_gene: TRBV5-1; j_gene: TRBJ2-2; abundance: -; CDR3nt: TGCGCCAGCAGCTTTGACAGGGGCGGCACCGGGGAGCTGTTTTTT; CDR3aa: CASSFDRGGTGELFF
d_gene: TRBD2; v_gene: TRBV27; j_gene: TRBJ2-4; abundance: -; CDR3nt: TGTGCCAGCGCTAGTTATTTGGGGGGGGTTCGGGCCAAAAACATTCAGTACTTC; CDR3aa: CASASYLGGVRAKNIQYF
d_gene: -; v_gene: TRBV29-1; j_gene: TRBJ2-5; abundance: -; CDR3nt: TGCAGCGTTGAACTATTGGTGCGGGAGACCCAGTACTTC; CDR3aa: CSVELLVRETQYF
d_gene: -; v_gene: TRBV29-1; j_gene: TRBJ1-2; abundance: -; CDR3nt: TGCAGCGTTGAGGTTCAGAGGGGCTATGGCTACACCTTC; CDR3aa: CSVEVQRGYGYTF